Listed here are 24 T cell receptor beta chains from one sample, sequenced in a study of glioma-infiltrating T cells after dendritic cell vaccination. Sequenced by immunoSEQ multiplex PCR; TCRdb stores in-frame clones only, minus some. The sample carries approximately 100,000 clones, 70% to 80% recorded once. The sequencing here drew on blood, taken before dendritic cell vaccination. The receptors come from a human donor with glioblastoma.

This chain connects TRBV7-9 to TRBJ2-1; 9 bases align to TRBD1. From germline, CDR1 is SEHNR and CDR2 FQNEAQ (reference sequence). The CDR3 is 15 residues long. The ends lost 1 base at V and 9 bases at J; junction bases unmatched: 7. The CDR3, as DNA: TGTGCCAGCAGCTTAGTTGGGACAGGGCCTGTTGAGCAGTTCTTC. It specifies CASSLVGTGPVEQFF.

The chain carries TRBV4-1 and TRBJ1-3; weak D call: TRBD1 (5 bases). Germline V gene sequence: CDR1 MGHRA, CDR2 YSYEKL. The CDR3 contains 18 residues. With 4 bases removed from V and 0 bases from J, the gap between germline ends came to 19 bases. The CDR3 sequence: CASSLLSAQTVSGNTIYF. The CDR3 coding sequence is TGCGCCAGCAGCCTCCTATCAGCCCAGACAGTCTCTGGAAACACCATATATTTT.

This sequence joins TRBV19 and TRBJ1-5; no definite D call. Germline CDR1 is LNHDA and CDR2 is SQIVND (reference sequence). V was cut by 6 bases and J by 4 bases, with 7 bases left in between. The CDR3 is made up of 12 amino acids. CDR3 in DNA: TGTGCCAGTAGGCTAGCTAATCAGCCCCAGCATTTT. Encoded protein: CASRLANQPQHF.

This clone was seen a handful of times. V gene TRBV2 combines with J gene TRBJ2-1; 8 bases map to TRBD2. V trimming: 7 bases; J trimming: 6 bases; junction bases outside the gene matches: 5. The CDR3 length is 13 residues. Germline CDR1 reads SNHLY; CDR2 reads FYNNEI. The CDR3 sequence: CASTEGLVNEQFF. CDR3 DNA: TGTGCCAGCACTGAGGGACTAGTCAATGAGCAGTTCTTC.

This chain joins TRBV18 and TRBJ2-1; D not resolved. Germline V gene lookup returns CDR1 KGHSH and CDR2 LQKENI. The CDR3 has 12 residues. V shed 1 base and J shed 8 bases, with 6 bases lying between them. CDR3 coding DNA: TGTGCCAGCTCACCACACAGTCATGAGCAGTTCTTC. Protein: CASSPHSHEQFF.

The chain links TRBV7-2 to TRBJ2-7; possible D gene TRBD2, 6 bases. Germline-derived CDR1 and CDR2 are SGHTA and FQGNSA. The CDR3 sequence is 14 residues long. V gave up 1 base and J gave up 5 bases, with 12 bases separating them. For the CDR3, the DNA is TGTGCCAGCAGCTTAGTTTCTGGGGAGGACGAGCAGTACTTC. Protein product: CASSLVSGEDEQYF.

The chain joins TRBV6-5 to TRBJ1-2; the match to TRBD1 covers 11 bases. This CDR3 spans 16 amino acids. Looked up from germline, CDR1 is MNHEY and CDR2 is SVGAGI. V shed 4 bases and J 5 bases; nucleotides not matched to a gene: 9. CDR3 in DNA: TGTGCCAGCAGTTGGGGGGGACAGGGGGTAGGGTATGGCTACACCTTC. Its protein is CASSWGGQGVGYGYTF.

The CDR3 nucleotides read TGTGCCAGCAGCCGATCCGGGACAGGGTTAAACACTGAAGCTTTCTTT. Translating gives CASSRSGTGLNTEAFF. The chain couples TRBV14 to TRBJ1-1; 9 nucleotides line up with TRBD1. Germline assignment: CDR1 SGHDN and CDR2 FVKESK. The length of the CDR3 is 16 residues. With 4 bases clipped from V and 2 bases from J, the junction kept 8 bases outside the gene matches.

The chain joins TRBV5-1 to TRBJ1-2, with 9 positions matching TRBD1. The V segment lost 3 bases and the J segment 6 bases; nucleotides outside the gene matches: 12. The germline gives CDR1 SGHRS, CDR2 YFSETQ. This CDR3 has 16 residues. The CDR3 loop reads CASSSTGGLEDDGYTF. The DNA of the CDR3 is TGCGCCAGCAGCTCTACAGGGGGCTTGGAGGATGATGGCTACACCTTC.

The V call is TRBV28, the J call TRBJ1-5; D unresolved. The CDR3 sequence is 13 residues long. V dropped 5 bases and J dropped 5 bases, with 10 bases sitting between them. Germline CDR1 MDHEN, CDR2 SYDVKM. The CDR3 loop is CASSPPGDQPQHF. The CDR3 nucleotides read TGTGCCAGCAGTCCCCCCGGTGATCAGCCCCAGCATTTT.

This clone was recorded only once. This chain joins TRBV2 and TRBJ2-3; 9 positions agree with TRBD1. This CDR3 has 16 residues. Germline V gives CDR1 SNHLY, CDR2 FYNNEI. J lost 8 bases, V lost 4 bases, and 13 bases had no gene match. As DNA, the CDR3 is TGTGCCAGCAGTGGCGGGACAGGGAGATCCGGTGTTACGCAGTATTTT. It is translated as CASSGGTGRSGVTQYF.

The rearrangement links TRBV5-1 to TRBJ2-3; weak D call: TRBD2 (5 bases). This CDR3 has 16 residues. Germline V gene data show CDR1 as SGHRS and CDR2 as YFSETQ. V lost 0 bases and J lost 0, with 11 bases in between. The CDR3 region is CASSLAGAGSTDTQYF. CDR3 bases: TGCGCCAGCAGCTTGGCCGGCGCGGGCAGCACAGATACGCAGTATTTT.

The V gene is TRBV5-1, the J gene TRBJ2-5; TRBD1 or TRBD2 may be the D gene (5 bases each). Gene TRBJ2-7 matches the end of the DNA better, so the J call may be wrong. There are 13 residues in the CDR3. Germline V gene data show CDR1 as SGHRS and CDR2 as YFSETQ. CDR3 nucleotide sequence: TGCGCCAGCAGTAAAACTAGGGGACACGAGCAGTACTTC. It encodes CASSKTRGHEQYF.

This rearrangement joins TRBV10-1 to TRBJ2-3; no clear D gene. Germline assignment: CDR1 WNHNN and CDR2 SYGVQD (reference sequence). The CDR3 loop spans 16 amino acids. V gave up 3 bases and J gave up 0 bases, with 13 bases separating them. CDR3 bases: TGCGCCAGCAGTGAATCTCGACTCACTAGCACAGATACGCAGTATTTT. Translating gives CASSESRLTSTDTQYF.

V and J are TRBV5-1 and TRBJ1-2, with 9 positions matching TRBD1. Germline assignment: CDR1 SGHRS and CDR2 YFSETQ. This CDR3 contains 13 residues. J was trimmed by 6 bases and V by 4 bases; bases with no gene match: 4. As DNA, the CDR3 is TGCGCCAGCAGCCTTACAGGGGGCCATGGCTACACCTTC. Its protein is CASSLTGGHGYTF.

V gene TRBV7-2 combines with J gene TRBJ2-1; D is possibly TRBD2 (7 bases). CDR1 and CDR2 from the germline V gene are SGHTA and FQGNSA. V lost 5 bases, J lost 6 bases, and 17 bases lay in between. This CDR3 has 15 residues. The CDR3 loop reads CASSNGRGPFNEQFF. In DNA, the CDR3 is TGTGCCAGCAGCAACGGGCGGGGGCCCTTCAATGAGCAGTTCTTC.

The chain's CDR3 is CASSFEPGGSPLHF. CDR3 sequence (DNA): TGTGCCAGCAGCTTTGAACCGGGGGGTTCACCCCTCCACTTT. The chain links TRBV7-9 to TRBJ1-6; possibly TRBD1 for D (5 bases). CDR3 length: 14 amino acids. Germline V gene data show CDR1 as SEHNR and CDR2 as FQNEAQ (reference sequence). The germline V and J ends were trimmed by 3 bases and 9 bases, with 12 bases remaining between them.

A single count supports this clone. This chain connects TRBV5-4 to TRBJ1-3; weak D call: TRBD1 (5 bases). This CDR3 comprises 13 residues. Trimming took 0 bases from V and 4 from J, leaving 5 bases between them. Germline CDR1 reads SGHNT; CDR2 reads YYREEE (reference sequence). CDR3: CASSLAGGNTIYF. Here the CDR3 DNA reads TGTGCCAGCAGCTTGGCAGGGGGAAACACCATATATTTT.

The CDR3 region is CASSFGLVSEQYF. The CDR3 DNA reads as TGTGCCAGCAGCTTTGGACTAGTCTCCGAGCAGTACTTC. The gene calls are TRBV13 and TRBJ2-7, with TRBD2 identical over 7 bases. Germline trimming cut 3 bases from V and 6 bases from J; bases unmatched to any gene: 5. CDR1 is PRHDT, CDR2 FYEKMQ, per germline (reference sequence). This CDR3 is built from 13 residues.

This clone was observed at least ten times. The J gene is TRBJ2-4, the V gene TRBV5-1, with D tentatively TRBD2 (5 bases). Trimming took 0 bases from V and 9 from J, leaving 10 bases between them. The CDR3 is 13 amino acids. Germline V gene data show CDR1 as SGHRS and CDR2 as YFSETQ. The CDR3 loop is CASSLGQGGIQYF. The CDR3 DNA follows: TGCGCCAGCAGCTTGGGACAAGGAGGCATTCAGTACTTC.

This CDR3 reads CASSGVGFAQPQHF. The CDR3 DNA follows: TGTGCCAGCAGCGGGGTGGGGTTTGCTCAGCCCCAGCATTTT. The chain joins TRBV6-1 to TRBJ1-5; D call uncertain. The CDR3 totals 14 residues. Trimming removed 6 bases from V and 6 bases from J, with 15 bases in between. Germline CDR1 MNHNS, CDR2 SASEGT.

The chain uses TRBV29-1 and TRBJ2-1; 13 nucleotides agree with TRBD2. V was clipped by 5 bases and J by 0 bases; unmatched bases: 7. The CDR3 covers 17 residues. The V gene's germline CDR1 is SQVTM and CDR2 ANQGSEA. The CDR3: CSVNGLAGESSYNEQFF. The DNA of the CDR3 is TGCAGCGTTAACGGACTAGCGGGAGAGAGCTCCTACAATGAGCAGTTCTTC.

The chain couples TRBV18 to TRBJ2-5; no definite D call. This CDR3 has 12 residues. Trimming pared 3 bases from V and 5 bases from J, leaving 7 bases between. Per germline, CDR1 KGHSH and CDR2 LQKENI. The CDR3 DNA is TGTGCCAGCTCACCCACACCCGAGACCCAGTACTTC. Translating it yields CASSPTPETQYF. The whole variable domain, filled in from reference TRBV18 and TRBJ2-5, reads NAGVMQNPRHLVRRRGQEARLRCSPMKGHSHVYWYRQLPEEGLKFMVYLQKENIIDESGMPKERFSAEFPKEGPSILRIQQVVRGDSAAYFCASSPTPETQYFGPGTRLLVL.

The gene calls are TRBV27 and TRBJ2-3, with D maybe TRBD1 (5 bases). The V gene lost 0 bases and the J gene lost 2 bases, with 18 bases spanning the gap. The CDR3 contains 18 residues. Per germline, CDR1 MNHEY and CDR2 SMNVEV (reference sequence). CDR3 DNA sequence: TGTGCCAGCAGTTTATCGTTTCCCCAGGGTCGATACACAGATACGCAGTATTTT. Translating it yields CASSLSFPQGRYTDTQYF.